This is a list of T cell receptor beta chains from one sample in a study of blood T cell repertoires in COVID-19. Sequencing used immunoSEQ multiplex PCR; TCRdb keeps in-frame clones, though not all of them. The sample has under 300,000 clones; about 80% are singletons. The material sequenced was PBMCs or T cells enriched from blood (not recorded which). These TCRs come from a man between 40 and 49 years old who had recovered from COVID-19. Each CDR3 is given with its conserved first and last residue. D genes are given only for firm matches. Not all rows give a size; the values are once, few, many and, for expanded clones, a class.

clone_size: NA
d_call: TRBD2
j_call: TRBJ2-1
v_call: TRBV6-5
cdr3_nt: TGTGCCAGCAGTCGTCGGGGGGGGTCGGATGAGCAGTTCTTC
cdr3_aa: CASSRRGGSDEQFF

clone_size: NA
d_call: NA
j_call: TRBJ2-3
v_call: TRBV7-3
cdr3_nt: TGTGCCAGCAGCCTGCCACCGGGGAATACGCAGTATTTT
cdr3_aa: CASSLPPGNTQYF

clone_size: NA
d_call: NA
j_call: TRBJ1-5
v_call: TRBV2
cdr3_nt: TGTGCCAGCAGTGAGGGGGGGGCCGGCAATCAGCCCCAGCATTTT
cdr3_aa: CASSEGGAGNQPQHF

clone_size: NA
d_call: NA
j_call: TRBJ1-2
v_call: TRBV6-1
cdr3_nt: TGTGCCAGCAGTGAAGGGGGGGAAGGAAATGGCTACACCTTC
cdr3_aa: CASSEGGEGNGYTF

clone_size: NA
d_call: NA
j_call: TRBJ2-7
v_call: TRBV18
cdr3_nt: TGTGCCAGCTCACCAAGAGCTACCTACGAGCAGTACTTC
cdr3_aa: CASSPRATYEQYF

clone_size: NA
d_call: TRBD1
j_call: TRBJ1-3
v_call: TRBV29-1
cdr3_nt: TGCAGCGTTTCCCAGACAGGGGGATATGGAAACACCATATATTTT
cdr3_aa: CSVSQTGGYGNTIYF

clone_size: few
d_call: TRBD1
j_call: TRBJ2-1
v_call: TRBV7-9
cdr3_nt: TGTGCCAGCAGCTTGGACGACAGGGCACTGTTCTTC
cdr3_aa: CASSLDDRALFF

clone_size: NA
d_call: NA
j_call: TRBJ2-5
v_call: TRBV11-2
cdr3_nt: TGTGCCAGCAGCTCTCTGGAGGAGGGACGACGAGAGACCCAGTACTTC
cdr3_aa: CASSSLEEGRRETQYF

clone_size: NA
d_call: TRBD1
j_call: TRBJ1-2
v_call: TRBV7-2
cdr3_nt: TGTGCCAGCACCAGACAGGGCGAGATCTATGGCTACACCTTC
cdr3_aa: CASTRQGEIYGYTF

clone_size: NA
d_call: NA
j_call: TRBJ1-2
v_call: TRBV28
cdr3_nt: TGTGCCAGCAGGCCTCCTTCAGGGTACCCTAACTATGGCTACACCTTC
cdr3_aa: CASRPPSGYPNYGYTF

clone_size: NA
d_call: TRBD1
j_call: TRBJ1-2
v_call: TRBV6-5
cdr3_nt: TGTGCCAGCAGAAACCGGGACAGGGATATCTATGGCTACACCTTC
cdr3_aa: CASRNRDRDIYGYTF

clone_size: NA
d_call: NA
j_call: TRBJ1-1
v_call: TRBV28
cdr3_nt: TGTGCCACCATCGGGGATCTAGAAGCTTTCTTT
cdr3_aa: CATIGDLEAFF

clone_size: NA
d_call: TRBD2
j_call: TRBJ2-1
v_call: TRBV20-1
cdr3_nt: TGCAGTGCGAGTGGGACTAGCGCCGCGGGCGGCCAGTTCTTC
cdr3_aa: CSASGTSAAGGQFF

clone_size: NA
d_call: NA
j_call: TRBJ2-7
v_call: TRBV6-5
cdr3_nt: TGTGCCAGCAGACACGACAGCTACGAGCAGTACTTC
cdr3_aa: CASRHDSYEQYF

clone_size: NA
d_call: NA
j_call: TRBJ1-2
v_call: TRBV7-9
cdr3_nt: TGTGCCAGCAGCTTAGGGGAGGGTAGTGGCTACACCTTC
cdr3_aa: CASSLGEGSGYTF

clone_size: NA
d_call: TRBD2
j_call: TRBJ2-2
v_call: TRBV9
cdr3_nt: TGTGCCAGCAGCCCCAGGCTAATCGGGGGGGCCGGGGAGCTGTTTTTT
cdr3_aa: CASSPRLIGGAGELFF